This paragraph covers one TCR beta chain sequence. The CDR3 extends over 13 amino acids. Germline CDR1 reads SNHLY; CDR2 reads FYNNEI. Trimming left V 2 bases short and J 3 bases short, with 7 bases between. The data belong to a study of blood T cell repertoires in COVID-19. Study as a whole: Sites in the United States, Italy and Spain provided acute and convalescent COVID-19 samples. From T cells, B-cell-depleted T cells, or PBMCs came the material, which was cDNA or gDNA.

Only in-frame clones appear in the TCRdb table, and some are missing; sequencing was by immunoSEQ multiplex PCR. The sample has 55,000 to 65,000 clones; around 88% are singletons. The gene calls are TRBV2 and TRBJ2-5; TRBD1 is a possible D gene (5 bases). This receptor was taken from a man aged 55 to 70 with acute or convalescent COVID-19. Material: peripheral blood. CDR3 amino acids: CASSERREETQYF. The CDR3 DNA reads TGTGCCAGCAGTGAACGCAGGGAAGAGACCCAGTACTTC.